The 26 T cell receptor beta chains below all came from one sample that was sequenced in a study of blood T cell repertoires in COVID-19. The table came from immunoSEQ multiplex PCR; TCRdb's copy has only in-frame clones and leaves some out. Among some 300,000 clones listed, 88% were seen once. Material for sequencing was PBMCs or T cells enriched from blood (not recorded which). The receptor set was obtained from a woman aged 55-70 years in a cohort exposed to, infected with or recovered from COVID-19 (not recorded which).

The rearrangement uses TRBV3-1 (or the pseudogene TRBV3-2) and TRBJ2-7; a weak D match, TRBD2 (6 bases). V lost 4 bases and J lost 0, with 19 bases in between. This CDR3 has 17 amino acids. Germline V gene sequence: CDR1 LGHDT, CDR2 YNNKEL (reference sequence). The CDR3 DNA follows: TGTGCCAGCAGCCCAAAAAGGGCTATCGGGAGCTCCTACGAGCAGTACTTC. Encoded protein: CASSPKRAIGSSYEQYF.

This chain links TRBV7-6 with TRBJ2-1, with 9 bases matching TRBD2. V was clipped by 5 bases and J by 0 bases; unmatched bases: 8. CDR1 and CDR2 (germline): SGHVS, FNYEAQ. The CDR3 has 17 amino acids. CDR3 in DNA: TGTGCCAGCAGCCAGACTAGCGGCCTCTACTCCTACAATGAGCAGTTCTTC. It encodes CASSQTSGLYSYNEQFF. Looking up the rest from reference TRBV7-6 and TRBJ2-1 gives the full variable domain: GAGVSQSPRYKVTKRGQDVALRCDPISGHVSLYWYRQALGQGPEFLTYFNYEAQQDKSGLPNDRFSAERPEGSISTLTIQRTEQRDSAMYRCASSQTSGLYSYNEQFFGPGTRLTVL.

The chain recombines TRBV5-1 with TRBJ2-7, with 7 nucleotides matching TRBD1. The ends lost 4 bases at V and 4 bases at J; junction bases unmatched: 11. Germline V CDR1 and CDR2: SGHRS, YFSETQ. This CDR3 is 15 amino acids long. For the CDR3, the DNA is TGCGCCAGCAGCCTGGACATGGGACAGATATACGAGCAGTACTTC. Encoded protein: CASSLDMGQIYEQYF.

This clone was recorded only once. The V call is TRBV11-2, the J call TRBJ1-5; tentatively, D is TRBD1 (5 bases). The CDR3 sequence is 16 residues long. The germline gives CDR1 SGHAT, CDR2 FQNNGV. V gave up 1 base and J gave up 3 bases, with 13 bases separating them. Here the CDR3 DNA reads TGTGCCAGCAGCTTAGGGCGGGGGACCTACAATCAGCCCCAGCATTTT. It encodes CASSLGRGTYNQPQHF.

V usage is TRBV27 and J usage is TRBJ2-3, with D maybe TRBD2 (5 bases). In germline, CDR1 is MNHEY, CDR2 SMNVEV (reference sequence). The CDR3 covers 16 residues. Trimming cost V 4 bases and J 4 bases, with 18 bases left between them. CDR3 sequence: CASSSPGLMRADTQYF. Written as DNA, the CDR3 is TGTGCCAGCAGTTCACCGGGCCTAATGCGGGCAGATACGCAGTATTTT.

The CDR3 spells CATRRSTYNEQFF. In DNA, the CDR3 is TGTGCCACCAGACGAAGCACCTACAATGAGCAGTTCTTC. The gene calls are TRBV24-1 and TRBJ2-1; D not certain. Trimming removed 7 bases from V and 2 bases from J, with 8 bases in between. In germline, CDR1 is KGHDR, CDR2 SFDVKD. This CDR3 contains 13 residues.

The J gene is TRBJ2-3, the V gene TRBV2; 8 positions match TRBD2. J gave up 4 bases and V 3 bases, and 9 bases lay outside the gene matches. Germline V lookup: CDR1 SNHLY, CDR2 FYNNEI. This CDR3 has 16 residues. In DNA form, the CDR3 reads TGTGCCAGCAGTGAGGAGGGCGGGAGGAGCTCAGATACGCAGTATTTT. Translation gives CASSEEGGRSSDTQYF.

V and J are TRBV7-2 and TRBJ2-7, with 9 bases identical to TRBD2. Losses at the gene ends were 4 bases for V and 4 bases for J; bases not matched to a gene: 5. The CDR3 spans 14 residues. Germline assignment: CDR1 SGHTA and CDR2 FQGNSA. The CDR3 region has the DNA TGTGCCAGCAGCTCGACTAGCGGACGGTACGAGCAGTACTTC. Its protein product is CASSSTSGRYEQYF.

This clone appeared a few times. This sequence joins TRBV6-1 and TRBJ1-5; 9 bases line up with TRBD1. The V gene end was trimmed by 3 bases and the J gene end by 0 bases; junction bases not matched to a gene: 9. This CDR3 is built from 18 residues. Germline CDR1 MNHNS, CDR2 SASEGT. The DNA of the CDR3 is TGTGCCAGCAGTGATAGGGGACAGGGTAAGTATAGCAATCAGCCCCAGCATTTT. Translation gives CASSDRGQGKYSNQPQHF.

The CDR3 reads CASSQSTGDETQYF. The CDR3 region has the DNA TGTGCCAGCAGCCAATCGACAGGGGATGAGACCCAGTACTTC. This chain links TRBV3-1 (or the pseudogene TRBV3-2) with TRBJ2-5; 8 nucleotides match TRBD1. The length of the CDR3 is 14 residues. Germline CDR1 is LGHDT and CDR2 is YNNKEL (reference sequence). Trimming cost V 2 bases and J 5 bases; bases outside gene matches: 4.

About this clone: An end of the junction does not agree with germline; a read error may underlie this. The chain joins TRBV7-7 to TRBJ1-4, with 7 bases that match TRBD1. Germline V gene sequence: CDR1 SSHAT, CDR2 FNYEAQ (reference sequence). This CDR3 spans 15 amino acids. CDR3 in amino acids: CASSLTGAHNEKLFF. CDR3 DNA sequence: TGTGCTAGCAGCCTCACAGGGGCGCATAATGAAAAACTGTTTTTT.

This chain uses TRBV9 with TRBJ2-5; 15 bases are a match to TRBD2. The CDR3 is made up of 17 amino acids. Trimming cost V 2 bases and J 0 bases; bases outside gene matches: 2. Germline V gene lookup returns CDR1 SGDLS and CDR2 YYNGEE. CDR3 amino acids: CASSVGLAGGNQETQYF. CDR3 DNA sequence: TGTGCCAGCAGCGTCGGACTAGCGGGAGGGAACCAAGAGACCCAGTACTTC.

The genes are TRBV7-9 and TRBJ2-7; TRBD1 agrees at 9 bases. V shed 0 bases and J 4 bases; nucleotides not matched to a gene: 4. In germline, CDR1 is SEHNR, CDR2 FQNEAQ (reference sequence). CDR3 length: 15 residues. CDR3 DNA sequence: TGTGCCAGCAGCTTAGCGGGGGACAGGGCTTACGAGCAGTACTTC. Protein sequence: CASSLAGDRAYEQYF.

The sample holds a few counts of this clone. This chain connects TRBV14 to TRBJ2-5, with D uncertain. CDR3 length: 13 residues. Germline V gene data show CDR1 as SGHDN and CDR2 as FVKESK. Trimming stripped 4 bases from V and 3 bases from J, with 9 bases between. In DNA form, the CDR3 reads TGTGCCAGCAGCCTTCGACTCAAAGAGACCCAGTACTTC. It yields the protein CASSLRLKETQYF.

V gene TRBV7-9 combines with J gene TRBJ2-1; 9 positions match TRBD2. The length of the CDR3 is 15 residues. The V segment lost 1 base and the J segment 6 bases; nucleotides outside the gene matches: 4. Germline assignment: CDR1 SEHNR and CDR2 FQNEAQ (reference sequence). Written as DNA, the CDR3 is TGTGCCAGCAGCTTAGTTAGCGGGAGCGGCAATGAGCAGTTCTTC. This translates into CASSLVSGSGNEQFF. Complete variable domain (other parts from reference TRBV7-9 and TRBJ2-1): DTGVSQNPRHKITKRGQNVTFRCDPISEHNRLYWYRQTLGQGPEFLTYFQNEAQLEKSRLLSDRFSAERPKGSFSTLEIQRTEQGDSAMYLCASSLVSGSGNEQFFGPGTRLTVL.

This clone was seen a handful of times. This chain joins TRBV4-2 and TRBJ2-7, with D possibly matching TRBD2 (5 bases). The CDR3 is made up of 13 amino acids. V lost 0 bases and J lost 7, with 10 bases in between. Germline CDR1 LGHNA, CDR2 YNFKEQ. The CDR3 spells CASSQELPGEQYF. The CDR3 DNA follows: TGTGCCAGCAGCCAAGAACTCCCGGGGGAGCAGTACTTC.

The rearrangement joins TRBV6-2 or TRBV6-3 to TRBJ2-1; the match to TRBD2 covers 8 bases. The CDR3 extends over 16 amino acids. CDR1 is MNHEY, CDR2 SVGEGT, per germline. V was clipped by 5 bases and J by 5 bases; unmatched bases: 11. The CDR3 nucleotides read TGTGCCAGCAGTCCACTAAGACTAGCGCCTGACAATGAGCAGTTCTTC. Protein sequence: CASSPLRLAPDNEQFF.

The CDR3 here is CASSFDGSGYTF. DNA for the CDR3: TGTGCCAGCAGTTTTGACGGGTCTGGCTACACCTTC. The rearrangement uses TRBV28 and TRBJ1-2; D not resolved. CDR1 and CDR2 from the germline V gene are MDHEN and SYDVKM. CDR3 length: 12 amino acids. Trimming stripped 3 bases from V and 7 bases from J, with 9 bases between.

The genes are TRBV5-8 and TRBJ2-7; tentative D call: TRBD2 (6 bases). The germline V gene encodes CDR1 SGHTS and CDR2 YDEGEE. This CDR3 comprises 11 residues. Trimming left V 5 bases short and J 12 bases short, with 15 bases between. The CDR3 DNA reads TGTGCCAGCAGTTCGAGGACGGGAGTGTACTTC. Protein: CASSSRTGVYF. Based on the CDR3 plus reference TRBV5-8 and TRBJ2-7, the full variable domain is EAGVTQSPTHLIKTRGQQATLRCSPISGHTSVYWYQQALGLGLQFLLWYDEGEERNRGNFPPRFSGRQFPNYSSELNVNALELEDSALYLCASSSRTGVYFGPGTRLTVT.

The chain is built from TRBV7-2 and TRBJ1-1, with 8 bases fitting TRBD1. V dropped 5 bases and J dropped 4; count of bases not matched to a gene: 9. The CDR3 is made up of 15 amino acids. CDR1 and CDR2 from the germline V gene are SGHTA and FQGNSA. The CDR3 DNA reads TGTGCCAGCAGCGTAGGGAGACAGGGGAGCACTGAAGCTTTCTTT. Residues: CASSVGRQGSTEAFF.

The chain employs TRBV7-9 and TRBJ2-5, with TRBD2 matching over 7 bases. J lost 5 bases, V lost 8 bases, and 14 bases had no gene match. CDR1 SEHNR and CDR2 FQNEAQ come from the germline V gene (reference sequence). The CDR3 contains 15 residues. The CDR3 sequence is CASGAGVSQLETQYF. For the CDR3, the DNA is TGTGCCAGCGGTGCGGGAGTGTCCCAGCTGGAGACCCAGTACTTC. Combining the CDR3 with reference TRBV7-9 and TRBJ2-5 gives the whole variable domain DTGVSQNPRHKITKRGQNVTFRCDPISEHNRLYWYRQTLGQGPEFLTYFQNEAQLEKSRLLSDRFSAERPKGSFSTLEIQRTEQGDSAMYLCASGAGVSQLETQYFGPGTRLLVL.

V usage is TRBV6-6 and J usage is TRBJ2-7; the match to TRBD2 covers 10 bases. The CDR3 runs to 15 residues. The ends lost 6 bases at V and 7 bases at J; junction bases unmatched: 12. Looked up from germline, CDR1 is MNHNY and CDR2 is SVGAGI (reference sequence). The CDR3 sequence is CASSRGTSVLGEQYF. The CDR3, as DNA: TGTGCCAGCAGCCGTGGGACTAGCGTGCTCGGGGAGCAGTACTTC.

The gene calls are TRBV10-2 and TRBJ2-1, with 7 bases that match TRBD1. The CDR3 spans 15 residues. Germline V gene lookup returns CDR1 WSHSY and CDR2 SAAADI. Trimming cost V 3 bases and J 7 bases; bases outside gene matches: 9. CDR3 in amino acids: CASSEVATGKNEQFF. CDR3 DNA sequence: TGCGCCAGCAGTGAAGTGGCGACAGGGAAGAATGAGCAGTTCTTC.

The chain uses TRBV19 and TRBJ2-3, with TRBD2 matching over 9 bases. The V gene's germline CDR1 is LNHDA and CDR2 SQIVND (reference sequence). After removal of 6 bases from V and 0 bases from J, the junction contained 7 bases not matched to a gene. The length of the CDR3 is 16 residues. CDR3 sequence (DNA): TGTGCCAGTAGCCCGCGGACTAGCGCAAGCACAGATACGCAGTATTTT. It specifies CASSPRTSASTDTQYF. Complete variable domain (other parts from reference TRBV19 and TRBJ2-3): DGGITQSPKYLFRKEGQNVTLSCEQNLNHDAMYWYRQDPGQGLRLIYYSQIVNDFQKGDIAEGYSVSREKKESFPLTVTSAQKNPTAFYLCASSPRTSASTDTQYFGPGTRLTVL.

This clone was counted between two and nine times. V is TRBV7-6 and J is TRBJ2-2, with 11 bases matching TRBD1. The germline V gene has CDR1 SGHVS and CDR2 FNYEAQ. The CDR3 extends over 15 amino acids. After removal of 5 bases from V and 5 bases from J, the junction contained 4 bases not matched to a gene. The DNA of the CDR3 is TGTGCCAGCAGCGGACAGGGGGCGACGACCGGGGAGCTGTTTTTT. Its translation is CASSGQGATTGELFF.

This chain uses TRBV5-1 with TRBJ2-3, with 7 bases fitting TRBD2. This CDR3 region has 15 residues. With V trimmed by 0 bases and J by 2 bases, 3 bases remained unmatched. CDR1 and CDR2 from the germline V gene are SGHRS and YFSETQ. The CDR3 loop reads CASSLGRGDTDTQYF. CDR3 DNA: TGCGCCAGCAGCTTGGGCCGGGGGGACACAGATACGCAGTATTTT.